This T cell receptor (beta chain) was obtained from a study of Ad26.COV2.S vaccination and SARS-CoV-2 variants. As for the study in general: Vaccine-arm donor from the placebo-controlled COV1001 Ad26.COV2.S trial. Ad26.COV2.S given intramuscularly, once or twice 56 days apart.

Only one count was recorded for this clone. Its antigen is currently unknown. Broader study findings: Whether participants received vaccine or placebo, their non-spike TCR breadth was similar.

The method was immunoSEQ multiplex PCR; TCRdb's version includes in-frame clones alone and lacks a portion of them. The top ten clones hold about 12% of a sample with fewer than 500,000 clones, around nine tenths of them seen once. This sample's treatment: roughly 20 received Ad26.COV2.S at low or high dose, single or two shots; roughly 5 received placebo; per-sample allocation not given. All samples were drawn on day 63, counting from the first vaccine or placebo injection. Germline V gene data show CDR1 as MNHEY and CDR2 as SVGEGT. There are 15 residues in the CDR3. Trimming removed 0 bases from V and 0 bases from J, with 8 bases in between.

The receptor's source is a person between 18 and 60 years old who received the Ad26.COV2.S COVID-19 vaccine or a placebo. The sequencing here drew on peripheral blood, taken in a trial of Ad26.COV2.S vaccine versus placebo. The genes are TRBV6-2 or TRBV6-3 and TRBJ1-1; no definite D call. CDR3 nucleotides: TGTGCCAGCAGTTACTCGAGACGGCTGAACACTGAAGCTTTCTTT. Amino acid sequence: CASSYSRRLNTEAFF.